This T cell receptor (beta chain) was identified during a study of graft-versus-host responses after intestinal transplantation. Study-level results: In patients with graft-donor T cell macrochimerism, allograft graft-versus-host to host-versus-graft clonal ratios were high.

A word on this clone: Antigen specificity is unknown.

Libraries were prepared by immunoSEQ multiplex PCR; TCRdb keeps only in-frame clonotypes and omits some of them. Of tens of thousands of clones listed, about 93% are singletons. V trimming: 1 base; J trimming: 7 bases; junction bases outside the gene matches: 6. The CDR3 has 16 amino acids. Germline CDR1 reads MNHEY; CDR2 reads SMNVEV (reference sequence). The material sequenced was unstimulated CD8+ T cells sorted from spleen or lymph node cells, taken before intestinal transplant. The V call is TRBV27, the J call TRBJ2-1; TRBD2 agrees at 11 bases. This receptor was identified in a human donor who received an intestinal transplant. The CDR3 coding sequence is TGTGCCAGCAGTTTATTGGTGACTAGCGGGATAAATGAGCAGTTCTTC. Its translation is CASSLLVTSGINEQFF.